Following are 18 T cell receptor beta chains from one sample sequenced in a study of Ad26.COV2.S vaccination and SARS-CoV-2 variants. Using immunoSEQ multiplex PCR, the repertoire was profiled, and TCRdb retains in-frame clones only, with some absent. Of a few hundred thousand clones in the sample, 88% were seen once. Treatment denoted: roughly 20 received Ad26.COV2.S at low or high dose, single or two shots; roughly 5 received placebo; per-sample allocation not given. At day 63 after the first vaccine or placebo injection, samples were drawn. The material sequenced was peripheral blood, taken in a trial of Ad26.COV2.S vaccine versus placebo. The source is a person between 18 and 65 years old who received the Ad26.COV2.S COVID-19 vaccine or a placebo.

The CDR3 region is CASSVEGQVITEAFF. In DNA, the CDR3 is TGTGCCAGCAGCGTAGAGGGACAGGTGATCACTGAAGCTTTCTTT. This chain links TRBV9 with TRBJ1-1; TRBD1 matches at 8 bases. The V and J ends lost 0 bases and 4 bases, in that order; junction bases with no gene match: 5. CDR3 length equals 15 residues. From germline, CDR1 is SGDLS and CDR2 YYNGEE.

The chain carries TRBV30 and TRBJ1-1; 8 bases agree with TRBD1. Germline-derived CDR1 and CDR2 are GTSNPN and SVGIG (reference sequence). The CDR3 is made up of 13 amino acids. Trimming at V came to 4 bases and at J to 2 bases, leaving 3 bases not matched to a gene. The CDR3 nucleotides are TGTGCCTGGACGGGACAGGTTAACACTGAAGCTTTCTTT. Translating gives CAWTGQVNTEAFF.

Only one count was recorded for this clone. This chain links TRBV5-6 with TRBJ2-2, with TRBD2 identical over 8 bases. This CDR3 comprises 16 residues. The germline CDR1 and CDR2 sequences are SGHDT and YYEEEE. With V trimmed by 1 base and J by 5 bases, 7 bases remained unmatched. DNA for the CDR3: TGTGCCAGCAGCTTGAAGGTAGCGGGAAGTACCGGGGAGCTGTTTTTT. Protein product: CASSLKVAGSTGELFF.

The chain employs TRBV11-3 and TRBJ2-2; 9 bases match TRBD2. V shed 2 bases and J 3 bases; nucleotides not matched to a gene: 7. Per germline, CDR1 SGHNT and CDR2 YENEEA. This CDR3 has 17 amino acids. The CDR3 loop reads CASSLNSGGDDTGELFF. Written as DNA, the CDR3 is TGTGCCAGCAGCTTAAATAGCGGGGGCGATGACACCGGGGAGCTGTTTTTT.

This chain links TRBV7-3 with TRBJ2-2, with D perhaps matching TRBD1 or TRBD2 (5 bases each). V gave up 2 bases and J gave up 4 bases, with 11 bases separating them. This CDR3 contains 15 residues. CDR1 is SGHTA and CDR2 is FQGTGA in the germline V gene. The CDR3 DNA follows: TGTGCCAGCAGCTTAGACGGGGCCCTCACCGGGGAGCTGTTTTTT. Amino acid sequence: CASSLDGALTGELFF.

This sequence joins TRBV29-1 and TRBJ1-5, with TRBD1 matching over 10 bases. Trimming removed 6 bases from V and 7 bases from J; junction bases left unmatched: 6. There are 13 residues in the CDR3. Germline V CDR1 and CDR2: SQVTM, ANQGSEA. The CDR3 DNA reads TGCAGCGTGGGGACAGGGGCCGGGCAGCCCCAGCATTTT. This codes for CSVGTGAGQPQHF.

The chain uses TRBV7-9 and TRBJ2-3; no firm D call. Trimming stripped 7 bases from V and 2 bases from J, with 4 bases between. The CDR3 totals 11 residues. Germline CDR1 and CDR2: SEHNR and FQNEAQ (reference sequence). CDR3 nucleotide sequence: TGTGCCAGCACCCACACAGATACGCAGTATTTT. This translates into CASTHTDTQYF.

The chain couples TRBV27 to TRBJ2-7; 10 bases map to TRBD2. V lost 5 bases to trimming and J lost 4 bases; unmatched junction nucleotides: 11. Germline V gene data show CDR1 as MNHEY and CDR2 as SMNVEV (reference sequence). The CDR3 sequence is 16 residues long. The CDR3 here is CASSPRAAGGRYEQYF. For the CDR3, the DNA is TGTGCCAGCAGTCCCCGAGCAGCGGGGGGGCGATACGAGCAGTACTTC.

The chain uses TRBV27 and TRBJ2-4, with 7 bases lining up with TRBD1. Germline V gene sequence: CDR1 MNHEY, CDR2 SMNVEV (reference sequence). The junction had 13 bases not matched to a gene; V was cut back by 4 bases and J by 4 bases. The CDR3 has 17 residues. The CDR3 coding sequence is TGTGCCAGCAGTTACCCCGGGACAGCTTTTTCTAAAAACATTCAGTACTTC. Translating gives CASSYPGTAFSKNIQYF.

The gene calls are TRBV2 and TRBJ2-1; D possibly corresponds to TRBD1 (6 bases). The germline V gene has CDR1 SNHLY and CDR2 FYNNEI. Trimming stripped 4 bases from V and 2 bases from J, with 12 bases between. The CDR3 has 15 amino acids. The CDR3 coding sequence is TGTGCCAGCAGTGCGGACAGCGCCACCTACAATGAGCAGTTCTTC. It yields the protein CASSADSATYNEQFF. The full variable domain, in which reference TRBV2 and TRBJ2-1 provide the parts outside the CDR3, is EPEVTQTPSHQVTQMGQEVILRCVPISNHLYFYWYRQILGQKVEFLVSFYNNEISEKSEIFDDQFSVERPDGSNFTLKIRSTKLEDSAMYFCASSADSATYNEQFFGPGTRLTVL.

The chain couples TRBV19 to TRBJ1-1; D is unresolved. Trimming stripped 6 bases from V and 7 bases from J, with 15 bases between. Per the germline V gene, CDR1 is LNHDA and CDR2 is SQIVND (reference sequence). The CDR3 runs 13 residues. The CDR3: CASRPGSVFEAFF. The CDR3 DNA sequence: TGTGCCAGTAGACCGGGATCAGTCTTTGAAGCTTTCTTT.

CDR3 sequence: CASSLDRGIAFF. The CDR3 nucleotides are TGTGCCAGCAGCTTAGACAGGGGAATCGCTTTCTTT. The chain links TRBV7-9 to TRBJ1-1; 7 bases are shared with TRBD1. This CDR3 region has 12 residues. V shed 1 base and J 11 bases; nucleotides not matched to a gene: 4. In germline, CDR1 is SEHNR, CDR2 FQNEAQ (reference sequence).

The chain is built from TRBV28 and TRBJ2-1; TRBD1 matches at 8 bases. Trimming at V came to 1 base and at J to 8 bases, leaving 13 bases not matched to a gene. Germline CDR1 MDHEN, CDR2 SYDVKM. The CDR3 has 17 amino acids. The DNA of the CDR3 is TGTGCCAGCAGTTTATTATCTCCCGGACAGGGAGGCGATGAGCAGTTCTTC. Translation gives CASSLLSPGQGGDEQFF.

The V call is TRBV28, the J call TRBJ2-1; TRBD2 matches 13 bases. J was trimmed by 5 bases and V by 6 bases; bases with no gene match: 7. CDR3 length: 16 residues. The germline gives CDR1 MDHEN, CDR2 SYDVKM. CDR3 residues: CASRQRTSGGHNEQFF. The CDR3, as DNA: TGTGCCAGCAGGCAGAGGACTAGCGGGGGACACAATGAGCAGTTCTTC.

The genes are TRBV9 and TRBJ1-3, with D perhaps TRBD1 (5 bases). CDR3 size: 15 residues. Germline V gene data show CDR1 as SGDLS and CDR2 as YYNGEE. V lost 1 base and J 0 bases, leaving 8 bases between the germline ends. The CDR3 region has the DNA TGTGCCAGCAGCGTATCCGGGACCTCTGGAAACACCATATATTTT. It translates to CASSVSGTSGNTIYF. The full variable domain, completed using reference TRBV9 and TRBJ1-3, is DSGVTQTPKHLITATGQRVTLRCSPRSGDLSVYWYQQSLDQGLQFLIQYYNGEERAKGNILERFSAQQFPDLHSELNLSSLELGDSALYFCASSVSGTSGNTIYFGEGSWLTVV.

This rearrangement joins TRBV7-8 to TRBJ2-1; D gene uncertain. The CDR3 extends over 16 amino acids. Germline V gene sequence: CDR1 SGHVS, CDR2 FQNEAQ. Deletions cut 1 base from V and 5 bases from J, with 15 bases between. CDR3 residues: CASSLGLSADDNEQFF. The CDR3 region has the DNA TGTGCCAGCAGCTTAGGACTTTCCGCGGACGACAATGAGCAGTTCTTC.

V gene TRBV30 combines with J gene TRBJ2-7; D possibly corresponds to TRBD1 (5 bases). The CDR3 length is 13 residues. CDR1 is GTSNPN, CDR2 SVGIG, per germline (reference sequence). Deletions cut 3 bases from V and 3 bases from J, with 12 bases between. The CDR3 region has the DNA TGTGCCTGGAGGGCCACAGGTTTCTACGAGCAGTACTTC. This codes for CAWRATGFYEQYF.

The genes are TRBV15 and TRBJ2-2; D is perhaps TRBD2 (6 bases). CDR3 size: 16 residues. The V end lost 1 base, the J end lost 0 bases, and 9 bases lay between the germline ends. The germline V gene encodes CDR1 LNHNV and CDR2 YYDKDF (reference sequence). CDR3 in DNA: TGTGCCACCAGCAGAGGGGGACTTACGAACACCGGGGAGCTGTTTTTT. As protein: CATSRGGLTNTGELFF. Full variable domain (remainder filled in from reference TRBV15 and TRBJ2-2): DAMVIQNPRYQVTQFGKPVTLSCSQTLNHNVMYWYQQKSSQAPKLLFHYYDKDFNNEADTPDNFQSRRPNTSFCFLDIRSPGLGDTAMYLCATSRGGLTNTGELFFGEGSRLTVL.